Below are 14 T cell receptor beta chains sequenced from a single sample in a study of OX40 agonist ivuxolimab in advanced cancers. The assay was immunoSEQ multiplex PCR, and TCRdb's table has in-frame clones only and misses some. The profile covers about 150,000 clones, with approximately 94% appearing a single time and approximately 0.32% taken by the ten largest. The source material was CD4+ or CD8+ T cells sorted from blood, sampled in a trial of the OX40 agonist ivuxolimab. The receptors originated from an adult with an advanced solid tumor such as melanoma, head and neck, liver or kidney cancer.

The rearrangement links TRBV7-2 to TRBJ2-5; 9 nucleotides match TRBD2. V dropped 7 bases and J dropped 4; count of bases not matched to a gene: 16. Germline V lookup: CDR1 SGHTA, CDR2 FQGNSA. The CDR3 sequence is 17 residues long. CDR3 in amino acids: CASNSEGGLALRETQYF. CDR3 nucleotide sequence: TGTGCCAGCAACTCGGAGGGGGGACTAGCTCTTCGAGAGACCCAGTACTTC.

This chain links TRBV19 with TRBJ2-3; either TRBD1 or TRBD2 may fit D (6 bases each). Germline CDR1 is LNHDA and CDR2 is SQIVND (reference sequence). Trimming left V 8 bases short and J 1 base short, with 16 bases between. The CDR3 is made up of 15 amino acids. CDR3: CASSLGGAGTDTQYF. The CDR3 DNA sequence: TGTGCCAGTTCACTCGGGGGCGCGGGCACAGATACGCAGTATTTT.

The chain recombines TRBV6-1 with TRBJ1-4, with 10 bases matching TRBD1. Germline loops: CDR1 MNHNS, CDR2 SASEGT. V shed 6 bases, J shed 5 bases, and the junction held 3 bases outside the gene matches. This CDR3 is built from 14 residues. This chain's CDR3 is CASRTGGANEKLFF. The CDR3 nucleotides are TGTGCCAGCAGGACAGGGGGCGCAAATGAAAAACTGTTTTTT.

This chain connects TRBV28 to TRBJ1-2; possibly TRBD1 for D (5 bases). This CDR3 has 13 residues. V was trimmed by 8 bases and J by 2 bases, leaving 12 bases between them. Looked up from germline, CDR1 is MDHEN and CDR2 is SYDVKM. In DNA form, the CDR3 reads TGTGCCAGCGGGGGACGGACGAACTATGGCTACACCTTC. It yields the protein CASGGRTNYGYTF.

CDR3 in DNA: TGTGCCAGCAGCTCAACAAGGTCGAACTATGGCTACACCTTC. It is translated as CASSSTRSNYGYTF. The chain couples TRBV7-8 to TRBJ1-2; D gene ambiguous. The V end was cut by 4 bases, the J end by 2 bases, with 11 bases between. Germline assignment: CDR1 SGHVS and CDR2 FQNEAQ. CDR3 length: 14 residues.

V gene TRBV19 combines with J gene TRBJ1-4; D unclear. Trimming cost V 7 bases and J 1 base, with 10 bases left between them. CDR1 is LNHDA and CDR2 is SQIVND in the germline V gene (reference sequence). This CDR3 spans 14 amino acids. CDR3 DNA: TGTGCCAGTAACTTTGTTGGAACTAATGAAAAACTGTTTTTT. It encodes CASNFVGTNEKLFF.

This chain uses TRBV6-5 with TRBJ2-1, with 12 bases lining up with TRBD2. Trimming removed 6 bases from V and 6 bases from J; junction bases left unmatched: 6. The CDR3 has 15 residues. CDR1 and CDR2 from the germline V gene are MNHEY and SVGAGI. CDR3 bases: TGTGCCAGCAGGCCCGGGACTAGCGGGCCCAATGAGCAGTTCTTC. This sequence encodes CASRPGTSGPNEQFF.

The CDR3 DNA reads as TGTGCCAGCAGTTCCGACGGGACAGGGGGAAGCTATGGCTACACCTTC. Its protein product is CASSSDGTGGSYGYTF. The chain recombines TRBV28 with TRBJ1-2, with 11 bases that match TRBD1. The germline CDR1 and CDR2 sequences are MDHEN and SYDVKM. There are 16 residues in the CDR3. V shed 4 bases, J shed 4 bases, and the junction held 8 bases outside the gene matches.

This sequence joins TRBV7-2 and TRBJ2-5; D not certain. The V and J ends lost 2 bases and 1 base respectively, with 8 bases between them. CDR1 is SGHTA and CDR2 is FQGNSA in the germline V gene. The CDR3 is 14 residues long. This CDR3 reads CASSLNGPQETQYF. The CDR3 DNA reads TGTGCCAGCAGCTTAAACGGCCCCCAAGAGACCCAGTACTTC.

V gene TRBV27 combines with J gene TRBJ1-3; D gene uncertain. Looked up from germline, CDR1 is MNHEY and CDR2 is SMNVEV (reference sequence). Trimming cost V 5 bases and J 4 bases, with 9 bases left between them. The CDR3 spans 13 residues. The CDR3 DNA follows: TGTGCCAGCAGTCCCCCGGGCGGAAACACCATATATTTT. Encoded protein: CASSPPGGNTIYF.

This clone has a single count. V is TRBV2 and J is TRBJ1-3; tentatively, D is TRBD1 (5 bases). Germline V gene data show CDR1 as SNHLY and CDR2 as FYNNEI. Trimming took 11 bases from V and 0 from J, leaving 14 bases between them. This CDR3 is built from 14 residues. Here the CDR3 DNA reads TGTGCCGGGGGGGAGGGCCTCTCTGGAAACACCATATATTTT. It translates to CAGGEGLSGNTIYF.

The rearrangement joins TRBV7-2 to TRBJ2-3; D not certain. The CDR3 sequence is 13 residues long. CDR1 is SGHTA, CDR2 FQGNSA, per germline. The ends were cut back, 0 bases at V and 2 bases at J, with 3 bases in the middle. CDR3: CASSLAPTDTQYF. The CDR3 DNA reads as TGTGCCAGCAGCTTAGCCCCCACAGATACGCAGTATTTT.

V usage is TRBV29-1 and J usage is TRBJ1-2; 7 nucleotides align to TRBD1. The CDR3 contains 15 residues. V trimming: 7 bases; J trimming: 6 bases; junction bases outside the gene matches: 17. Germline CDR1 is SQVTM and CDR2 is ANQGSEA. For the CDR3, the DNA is TGCAGCGCCCACTTTTCGGAGGGGGCGCCGGATGGCTACACCTTC. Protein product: CSAHFSEGAPDGYTF.

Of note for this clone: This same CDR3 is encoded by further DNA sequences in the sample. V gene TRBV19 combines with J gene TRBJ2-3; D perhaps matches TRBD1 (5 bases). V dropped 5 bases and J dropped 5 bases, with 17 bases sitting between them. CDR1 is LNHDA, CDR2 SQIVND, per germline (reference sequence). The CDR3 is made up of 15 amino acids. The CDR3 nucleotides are TGTGCCAGTAGTCCTAAGGGGCAGGGTGGAGATACGCAGTATTTT. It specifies CASSPKGQGGDTQYF.